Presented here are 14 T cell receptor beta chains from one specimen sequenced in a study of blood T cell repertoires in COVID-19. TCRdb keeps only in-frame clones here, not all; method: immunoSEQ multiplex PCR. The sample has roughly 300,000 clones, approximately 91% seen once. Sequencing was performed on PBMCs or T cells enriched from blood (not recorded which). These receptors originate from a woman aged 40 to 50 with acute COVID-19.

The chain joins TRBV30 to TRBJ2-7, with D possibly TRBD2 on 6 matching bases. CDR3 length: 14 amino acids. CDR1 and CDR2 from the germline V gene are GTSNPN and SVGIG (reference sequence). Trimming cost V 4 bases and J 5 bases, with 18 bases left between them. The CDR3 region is CAWKRRGPADEQYF. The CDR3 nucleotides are TGTGCCTGGAAGCGGAGGGGCCCAGCGGACGAGCAGTACTTC.

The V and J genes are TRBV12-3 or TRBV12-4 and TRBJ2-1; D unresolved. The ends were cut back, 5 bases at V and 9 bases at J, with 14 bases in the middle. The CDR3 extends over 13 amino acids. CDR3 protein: CASSPNRSGEQFF. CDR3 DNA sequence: TGTGCCAGCAGTCCCAACCGGTCGGGTGAGCAGTTCTTC.

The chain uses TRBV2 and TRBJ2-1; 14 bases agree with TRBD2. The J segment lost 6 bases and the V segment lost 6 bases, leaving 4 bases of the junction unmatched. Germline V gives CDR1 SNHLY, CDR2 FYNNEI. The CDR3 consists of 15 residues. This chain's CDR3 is CASSETSGGVNEQFF. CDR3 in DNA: TGTGCCAGCAGCGAGACTAGCGGGGGGGTCAATGAGCAGTTCTTC.

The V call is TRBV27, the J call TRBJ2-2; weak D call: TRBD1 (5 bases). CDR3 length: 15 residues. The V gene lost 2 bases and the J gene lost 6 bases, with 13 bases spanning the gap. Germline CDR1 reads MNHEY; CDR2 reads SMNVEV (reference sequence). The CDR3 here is CASSLAGNSAGELFF. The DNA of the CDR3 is TGTGCCAGCAGTTTAGCAGGGAACAGCGCCGGGGAGCTGTTTTTT.

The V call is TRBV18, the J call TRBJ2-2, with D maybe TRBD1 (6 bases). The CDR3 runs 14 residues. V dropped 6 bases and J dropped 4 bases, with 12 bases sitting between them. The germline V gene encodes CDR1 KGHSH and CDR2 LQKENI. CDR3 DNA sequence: TGTGCCAGCTCCCCAACAGGGACCACCGGGGAGCTGTTTTTT. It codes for CASSPTGTTGELFF. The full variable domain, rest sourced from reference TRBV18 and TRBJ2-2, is NAGVMQNPRHLVRRRGQEARLRCSPMKGHSHVYWYRQLPEEGLKFMVYLQKENIIDESGMPKERFSAEFPKEGPSILRIQQVVRGDSAAYFCASSPTGTTGELFFGEGSRLTVL.

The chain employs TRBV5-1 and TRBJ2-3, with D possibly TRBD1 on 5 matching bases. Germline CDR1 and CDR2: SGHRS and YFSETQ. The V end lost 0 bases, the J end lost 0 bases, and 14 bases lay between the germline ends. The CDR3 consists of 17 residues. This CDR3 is CASSLGRGTSSTDTQYF. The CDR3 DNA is TGCGCCAGCAGCTTGGGAAGGGGAACCTCTAGCACAGATACGCAGTATTTT. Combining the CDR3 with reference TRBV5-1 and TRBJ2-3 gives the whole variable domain KAGVTQTPRYLIKTRGQQVTLSCSPISGHRSVSWYQQTPGQGLQFLFEYFSETQRNKGNFPGRFSGRQFSNSRSEMNVSTLELGDSALYLCASSLGRGTSSTDTQYFGPGTRLTVL.

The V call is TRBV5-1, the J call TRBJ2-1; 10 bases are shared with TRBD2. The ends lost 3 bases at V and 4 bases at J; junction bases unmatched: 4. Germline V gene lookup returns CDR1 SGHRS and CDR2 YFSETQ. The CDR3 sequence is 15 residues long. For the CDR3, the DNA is TGCGCCAGCAGCTCTCTGACTAGCGGGTACAATGAGCAGTTCTTC. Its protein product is CASSSLTSGYNEQFF.

In DNA, the CDR3 is TGTGCCAGCAGCCGTATCAATGAGCAGTTCTTC. Amino acids: CASSRINEQFF. The gene calls are TRBV7-6 and TRBJ2-1; D is unresolved. V was clipped by 5 bases and J by 6 bases, with 5 bases between them. This CDR3 region has 11 residues. The germline V gene encodes CDR1 SGHVS and CDR2 FNYEAQ.

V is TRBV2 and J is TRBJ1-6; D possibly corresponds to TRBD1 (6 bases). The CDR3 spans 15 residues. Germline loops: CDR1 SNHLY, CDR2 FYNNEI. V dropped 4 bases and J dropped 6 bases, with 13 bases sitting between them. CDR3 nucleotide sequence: TGTGCCAGCAGTGCAGGGGACCCTTCTAATTCACCCCTCCACTTT. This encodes CASSAGDPSNSPLHF.

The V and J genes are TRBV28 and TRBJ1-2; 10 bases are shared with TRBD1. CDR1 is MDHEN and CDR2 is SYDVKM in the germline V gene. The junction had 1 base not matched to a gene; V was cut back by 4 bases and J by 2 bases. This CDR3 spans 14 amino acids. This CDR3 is CASSWTGGNYGYTF. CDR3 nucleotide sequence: TGTGCCAGCAGTTGGACAGGGGGAAACTATGGCTACACCTTC.

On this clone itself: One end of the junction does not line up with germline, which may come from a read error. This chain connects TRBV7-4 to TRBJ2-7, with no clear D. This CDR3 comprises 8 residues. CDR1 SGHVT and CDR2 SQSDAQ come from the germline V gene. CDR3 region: CASSRPVF. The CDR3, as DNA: TGTGCCAGCAGCCGCCCGGTATTC.

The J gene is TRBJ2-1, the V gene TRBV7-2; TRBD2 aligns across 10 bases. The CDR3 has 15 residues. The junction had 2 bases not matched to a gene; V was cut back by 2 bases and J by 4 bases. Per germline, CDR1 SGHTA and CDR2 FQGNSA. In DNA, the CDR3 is TGTGCCAGCAGCTTAAGGACTAGCGGATACAATGAGCAGTTCTTC. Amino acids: CASSLRTSGYNEQFF.

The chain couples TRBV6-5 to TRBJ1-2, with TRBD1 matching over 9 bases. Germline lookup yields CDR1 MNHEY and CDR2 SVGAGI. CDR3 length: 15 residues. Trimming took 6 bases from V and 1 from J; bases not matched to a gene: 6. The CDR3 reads CASRSDRGYNYGYTF. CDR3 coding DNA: TGTGCCAGCAGGTCAGACAGGGGGTATAACTATGGCTACACCTTC.

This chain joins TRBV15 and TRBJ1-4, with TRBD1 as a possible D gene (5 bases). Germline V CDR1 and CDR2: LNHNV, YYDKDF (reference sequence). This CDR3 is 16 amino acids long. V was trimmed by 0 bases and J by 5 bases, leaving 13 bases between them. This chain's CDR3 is CATSRDLTGSNEKLFF. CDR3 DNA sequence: TGTGCCACCAGCAGAGATCTAACAGGATCGAATGAAAAACTGTTTTTT.